The sequence of this T cell receptor (beta chain) was determined in a study of CD8+CD57+ T cells in acquired aplastic anemia. Study summary: When averaged, DNA from sorted CD4+ and CD8+ cells came to 2.5 to 3.5 ug. Study findings and constraints: The study identified roughly 31 CD8+ CDR3 sequences shared by patients and controls.

The CDR3 contains 16 residues. Germline V gives CDR1 SGHKS, CDR2 YYEKEE (reference sequence). Trimming at V came to 4 bases and at J to 3 bases, leaving 5 bases not matched to a gene. This clonotype was seen ten or more times. No antigen is known for it. Profiles of TCR beta VDJ and CDR3 were generated from a genomic DNA template. One entry per CDR3 protein, called by TCRdb with MiXCR from the reads. The table includes about 180,000 distinct CDR3 sequences, roughly 43% detected once. Those patients picked for sequencing had displayed CD8+CD57+ cell expansion on flow cytometry. Patients had undergone no therapy by the time their blood was sampled.

The J gene is TRBJ2-2, the V gene TRBV5-5; 11 bases align to TRBD2. The sample taken for sequencing was sorted CD4+, CD8+, or CD8+CD57+ T cells (not recorded which) from PBMCs. The TCR was taken from a human donor with aplastic anemia. The CDR3: CASSKRLAGYTGELFF. The CDR3 nucleotides read TGTGCCAGCAGCAAAAGACTAGCGGGGTACACCGGGGAGCTGTTTTTT. The complete variable domain, with remaining parts taken from reference TRBV5-5 and TRBJ2-2, reads DAGVTQSPTHLIKTRGQQVTLRCSPISGHKSVSWYQQVLGQGPQFIFQYYEKEERGRGNFPDRFSARQFPNYSSELNVNALLLGDSALYLCASSKRLAGYTGELFFGEGSRLTVL.